The next 32 T cell receptor beta chains were all read from a single sample in a study of blood T cell repertoires in COVID-19. Assay used: immunoSEQ multiplex PCR; TCRdb lists only in-frame clones, some missing. The table records 200,000 to 300,000 clones, 65% to 90% of them present only once. Material for sequencing was peripheral blood. These receptors originate from a woman aged 70-85 years with acute or convalescent COVID-19.

This rearrangement joins TRBV10-3 to TRBJ2-7, with a possible D match to TRBD2 (5 bases). The CDR3 loop spans 16 amino acids. The germline gives CDR1 ENHRY, CDR2 SYGVKD. V dropped 5 bases and J dropped 6 bases, with 23 bases sitting between them. The CDR3 DNA reads as TGTGCCATCAGTACCCGCTCCGCGGGCCTTTTGGGCGAGCAGTACTTC. This translates into CAISTRSAGLLGEQYF.

Written as DNA, the CDR3 is TGTGCCAGCAGTTACCAGGGACAAACGAACACTGAAGCTTTCTTT. It specifies CASSYQGQTNTEAFF. The chain recombines TRBV6-5 with TRBJ1-1; D is perhaps TRBD1 (6 bases). Trimming left V 2 bases short and J 1 base short, with 11 bases between. The CDR3 runs to 15 residues. Germline CDR1 MNHEY, CDR2 SVGAGI.

The CDR3 DNA reads TGTGCCAGCTCACCTTTACCAGGGACTAGCGGGGAAGATACGCAGTATTTT. Amino acid sequence: CASSPLPGTSGEDTQYF. The chain couples TRBV18 to TRBJ2-3; 13 bases agree with TRBD2. This CDR3 has 17 residues. Germline CDR1 reads KGHSH; CDR2 reads LQKENI. The V segment lost 3 bases and the J segment 5 bases; nucleotides outside the gene matches: 8.

This clone has just a few counts. The rearrangement uses TRBV9 and TRBJ2-1, with TRBD2 matching over 7 bases. Germline loops: CDR1 SGDLS, CDR2 YYNGEE. The CDR3 is 13 residues long. V dropped 0 bases and J dropped 9; count of bases not matched to a gene: 3. CDR3 residues: CASSVAGGTEQFF. The CDR3 DNA reads TGTGCCAGCAGCGTAGCGGGGGGAACTGAGCAGTTCTTC.

This sequence joins TRBV15 and TRBJ2-7; 10 bases line up with TRBD1. Trimming took 5 bases from V and 2 from J; bases not matched to a gene: 3. This CDR3 is 14 amino acids long. Germline V gene sequence: CDR1 LNHNV, CDR2 YYDKDF (reference sequence). CDR3 sequence (DNA): TGTGCCACCAGCCGGGACAGGGGCACCTACGAGCAGTACTTC. Amino acid sequence: CATSRDRGTYEQYF.

The J gene is TRBJ2-5, the V gene TRBV6-5, with D perhaps TRBD1 (5 bases). The CDR3 sequence is 14 residues long. With 2 bases removed from V and 1 base from J, the gap between germline ends came to 8 bases. CDR1 and CDR2 from the germline V gene are MNHEY and SVGAGI. The CDR3 nucleotides are TGTGCCAGCAGTTACGACAGACTCCAAGAGACCCAGTACTTC. Its protein product is CASSYDRLQETQYF.

The chain combines TRBV30 with TRBJ1-3; D not resolved. This CDR3 has 12 residues. The germline V gene encodes CDR1 GTSNPN and CDR2 SVGIG (reference sequence). V was cut by 4 bases and J by 5 bases, with 9 bases left in between. The CDR3 DNA sequence: TGTGCCTGGAATCAGGATAGAAACACCATATATTTT. This gives the protein CAWNQDRNTIYF.

The chain uses TRBV11-2 and TRBJ1-1; 8 nucleotides agree with TRBD1. The germline V gene encodes CDR1 SGHAT and CDR2 FQNNGV. The CDR3 covers 12 residues. V dropped 5 bases and J dropped 11; count of bases not matched to a gene: 7. CDR3 bases: TGTGCCAGCAGCCTCAGGACAGGGCAGGCTTTCTTT. Translating gives CASSLRTGQAFF.

The gene calls are TRBV12-2 and TRBJ2-7; the table's TRBD2 call for D was not verified on the DNA. TRBV12-2 counts as a pseudogene. The CDR3 consists of 15 residues. Here the CDR3 reads CASRWRNSRNTEQYF. The DNA for the CDR3 is TGTGCAAGTCGCTGGAGGAACTCTCGCAATACGGAGCAGTACTTC.

This rearrangement joins TRBV10-3 to TRBJ2-6; TRBD2 might be the D (5 bases). Between the trimmed V and J ends, which lost 0 bases and 1 base, there was a span of 7 bases. Germline CDR1 ENHRY, CDR2 SYGVKD. The CDR3 spans 16 residues. The CDR3 reads CAISESGGSGANVLTF. The DNA of the CDR3 is TGTGCCATCAGTGAGTCGGGCGGGTCTGGGGCCAACGTCCTGACTTTC.

The gene calls are TRBV16 and TRBJ1-1; TRBD1 might be the D (5 bases). Trimming cost V 4 bases and J 3 bases, with 12 bases left between them. Per the germline V gene, CDR1 is KGHSY and CDR2 is FQNENV. The CDR3 length is 14 residues. The CDR3 protein is CASSRVGRDTEAFF. DNA of the CDR3: TGTGCCAGCAGCCGGGTAGGCAGGGACACTGAAGCTTTCTTT.

The chain joins TRBV3-1 (or the pseudogene TRBV3-2) to TRBJ1-6; D is possibly TRBD1 (5 bases). V was cut by 4 bases and J by 6 bases, with 13 bases left in between. The V gene's germline CDR1 is LGHDT and CDR2 YNNKEL (reference sequence). The CDR3 loop spans 15 amino acids. This CDR3 is CASSPISQGNSPLHF. In DNA, the CDR3 is TGTGCCAGCAGCCCCATTAGTCAGGGTAATTCACCCCTCCACTTT.

This chain links TRBV19 with TRBJ1-1, with a tentative D call TRBD1 (6 bases). The CDR3 consists of 14 residues. Germline V gene sequence: CDR1 LNHDA, CDR2 SQIVND (reference sequence). Trimming cost V 0 bases and J 6 bases, with 11 bases left between them. Written as DNA, the CDR3 is TGTGCCAGTAGTATAGATACAGGGAGGGCTGAAGCTTTCTTT. Encoded protein: CASSIDTGRAEAFF.

As regards this clone: Other DNA variants within this sample encode the same CDR3. The rearrangement uses TRBV5-6 and TRBJ1-5; D may be TRBD1 (5 bases). V was shortened by 7 bases and J by 3 bases, with 14 bases between the two germline ends. Germline V gene sequence: CDR1 SGHDT, CDR2 YYEEEE. This CDR3 has 14 amino acids. The CDR3 nucleotides are TGTGCCAGCTCTCTGGGAGGGGTCAATCAGCCCCAGCATTTT. This gives the protein CASSLGGVNQPQHF.

The rearrangement uses TRBV5-4 and TRBJ1-1, with 8 positions matching TRBD1. The CDR3 spans 16 residues. Germline lookup yields CDR1 SGHNT and CDR2 YYREEE (reference sequence). With V trimmed by 0 bases and J by 2 bases, 6 bases remained unmatched. The DNA of the CDR3 is TGTGCCAGCAGCTTGGGGCAGGGGGCAATCAACACTGAAGCTTTCTTT. Its protein is CASSLGQGAINTEAFF.

About this clone: The same CDR3 arises from other DNA sequences in this sample as well. The chain uses TRBV12-3 or TRBV12-4 and TRBJ1-6; no clear D gene. V was cut by 2 bases and J by 7 bases, with 6 bases left in between. CDR3 length: 13 amino acids. In DNA form, the CDR3 reads TGTGCCAGCAGTTTAAGTGCGAATTCACCCCTCCACTTT. It translates to CASSLSANSPLHF.

This clone has more than one count but fewer than ten. V gene TRBV28 combines with J gene TRBJ1-1; TRBD1 aligns across 7 bases. The CDR3 contains 13 residues. Per germline, CDR1 MDHEN and CDR2 SYDVKM. V shed 8 bases and J 4 bases; nucleotides not matched to a gene: 7. The CDR3 DNA sequence: TGTGCCAGCGGGACAGTAGTTCCCACTGAAGCTTTCTTT. It codes for CASGTVVPTEAFF.

The V and J genes are TRBV6-5 and TRBJ2-3, with a possible D match to TRBD2 (6 bases). The CDR3 consists of 14 residues. V was pared by 6 bases and J by 4 bases, with 14 bases between. Germline CDR1 and CDR2: MNHEY and SVGAGI. The CDR3 DNA sequence: TGTGCCAGCAGATCGGGACTCGCGGCAGATACGCAGTATTTT. Translation gives CASRSGLAADTQYF.

This chain links TRBV10-1 with TRBJ1-5; 7 nucleotides agree with TRBD1. V was clipped by 6 bases and J by 6 bases; unmatched bases: 11. The CDR3 contains 15 residues. The germline V gene has CDR1 WNHNN and CDR2 SYGVQD (reference sequence). The CDR3 reads CASSGTEQFGQPQHF. The CDR3 DNA is TGCGCCAGCAGCGGGACAGAACAATTCGGTCAGCCCCAGCATTTT.

The chain carries TRBV4-3 and TRBJ1-5, with D perhaps matching TRBD1 (5 bases). This CDR3 has 16 amino acids. The germline V gene has CDR1 LGHNA and CDR2 YSLEER. Deletions cut 5 bases from V and 1 base from J, with 15 bases between. In DNA, the CDR3 is TGCGCCAGCAGCAGGGACGGGGGAAGGAGCAATCAGCCCCAGCATTTT. It translates to CASSRDGGRSNQPQHF.

The chain uses TRBV6-5 and TRBJ1-2; 9 bases map to TRBD1. This CDR3 contains 13 residues. Per the germline V gene, CDR1 is MNHEY and CDR2 is SVGAGI. The J segment lost 1 base and the V segment lost 8 bases, leaving 2 bases of the junction unmatched. CDR3: CASGDRDNYGYTF. CDR3 sequence (DNA): TGTGCCAGCGGGGACAGGGATAACTATGGCTACACCTTC.

This chain joins TRBV6-5 and TRBJ2-5, with 14 nucleotides matching TRBD2. This CDR3 spans 14 amino acids. Germline loops: CDR1 MNHEY, CDR2 SVGAGI. Trimming removed 6 bases from V and 4 bases from J; junction bases left unmatched: 1. The DNA for the CDR3 is TGTGCCAGCAGCGGACTAGCGGGGGGAGAGACCCAGTACTTC. Protein product: CASSGLAGGETQYF.

This chain uses TRBV5-1 with TRBJ1-1, with a possible D match to TRBD1 (6 bases). Trimming stripped 0 bases from V and 5 bases from J, with 11 bases between. Germline lookup yields CDR1 SGHRS and CDR2 YFSETQ. CDR3 size: 14 residues. For the CDR3, the DNA is TGCGCCAGCAGCTTGGCCGCCAGGGGAACTGAAGCTTTCTTT. Its protein product is CASSLAARGTEAFF.

The CDR3 loop reads CASSYTGGANTGELFF. CDR3 sequence (DNA): TGTGCCAGCAGTTACACAGGGGGCGCGAACACCGGGGAGCTGTTTTTT. The gene calls are TRBV6-6 and TRBJ2-2; 9 bases fit TRBD1. CDR3 length: 16 residues. With 2 bases clipped from V and 0 bases from J, the junction kept 1 base outside the gene matches. Germline values: CDR1 MNHNY, CDR2 SVGAGI (reference sequence).

The chain has TRBV5-6 and TRBJ2-7, with 7 bases that match TRBD1. The CDR3 runs to 15 residues. The germline V gene encodes CDR1 SGHDT and CDR2 YYEEEE. Trimming took 3 bases from V and 3 from J; bases not matched to a gene: 9. CDR3 region: CASSSAGTAYYEQYF. The CDR3 DNA sequence: TGTGCCAGCAGCTCCGCCGGGACAGCTTACTACGAGCAGTACTTC.

The chain carries TRBV6-1 and TRBJ2-3, with a possible D match to TRBD1 (6 bases). The germline V gene encodes CDR1 MNHNS and CDR2 SASEGT. There are 15 residues in the CDR3. Trimming pared 3 bases from V and 5 bases from J, leaving 15 bases between. In nucleotides, the CDR3 is TGTGCCAGCAGTGACGTTTCAGGGGCGGTAGATACGCAGTATTTT. Translating gives CASSDVSGAVDTQYF.

This clone was counted a single time. The chain couples TRBV7-9 to TRBJ2-5; D is ambiguous. Trimming took off 2 bases at V and 1 base at J, with 8 bases between the two ends. CDR3 size: 14 residues. From germline, CDR1 is SEHNR and CDR2 FQNEAQ (reference sequence). Here the CDR3 DNA reads TGTGCCAGCAGCTTATCAGGCCCCCAAGAGACCCAGTACTTC. Protein product: CASSLSGPQETQYF.

Worth noting for this clone: Other DNA sequences of this sample code for an identical CDR3. The chain has TRBV7-9 and TRBJ2-7; 10 positions agree with TRBD1. Germline values: CDR1 SEHNR, CDR2 FQNEAQ (reference sequence). The CDR3 is 16 residues long. The V gene end was trimmed by 1 base and the J gene end by 2 bases; junction bases not matched to a gene: 5. The chain's CDR3 is CASSLVSGQGPYEQYF. Written as DNA, the CDR3 is TGTGCCAGCAGCTTAGTATCGGGACAGGGGCCCTACGAGCAGTACTTC.

The chain has TRBV5-1 and TRBJ1-4; D may be TRBD1 (5 bases). V lost 0 bases, J lost 7 bases, and 13 bases lay in between. The CDR3 runs to 15 residues. CDR1 SGHRS and CDR2 YFSETQ come from the germline V gene. This CDR3 reads CASSLATQRGEKLFF. The DNA for the CDR3 is TGCGCCAGCAGCTTGGCCACCCAAAGGGGTGAAAAACTGTTTTTT.

The chain couples TRBV5-5 to TRBJ2-2; 7 bases are a match to TRBD1. This CDR3 is 16 amino acids long. V was clipped by 0 bases and J by 1 base; unmatched bases: 3. Germline V lookup: CDR1 SGHKS, CDR2 YYEKEE (reference sequence). CDR3 loop: CASSLEGALNTGELFF. The CDR3 DNA is TGTGCCAGCAGCTTGGAGGGGGCCCTGAACACCGGGGAGCTGTTTTTT.

In its sample, this clone was seen many times. DNA for the CDR3: TGTGCCAGCATCGAAGGGGTCTCTGGGGCCAACGTCCTGACTTTC. Protein: CASIEGVSGANVLTF. This chain links TRBV2 with TRBJ2-6, with a tentative D call TRBD1 (5 bases). The germline CDR1 and CDR2 sequences are SNHLY and FYNNEI. The CDR3 runs to 15 residues. V was shortened by 7 bases and J by 0 bases, with 10 bases between the two germline ends.

The CDR3 sequence is CASSLLGGTKNIQYF. The CDR3 nucleotides are TGTGCCAGCAGCTTGCTCGGGGGGACCAAAAACATTCAGTACTTC. This chain uses TRBV5-4 with TRBJ2-4, with TRBD2 identical over 7 bases. The germline CDR1 and CDR2 sequences are SGHNT and YYREEE (reference sequence). The CDR3 has 15 amino acids. After removal of 1 base from V and 2 bases from J, the junction contained 3 bases not matched to a gene.